This T cell receptor (beta chain) was obtained from a study of beta chain features in type 1 diabetes. Background on the study: Age, gender and cell yields were alike across patients and healthy donors.

The whole isolated RNA underwent reverse transcription, so sequencing captured expressed TCRB transcripts. Roughly 3.6 million reads, on average, came from each naive, central memory and regulatory T cell sample. Profiling relied on immunoSEQ multiplex PCR, and the TCRdb table lists in-frame clones only, not all of them. The sample contains 400,000 to 500,000 clones, more than 11% of which appear only once. Only a few counts were recorded for this clone. CDR3 length: 14 residues. CDR1 and CDR2 (germline): SQVTM, ANQGSEA. V was trimmed by 6 bases and J by 2 bases, leaving 13 bases between them. The rearrangement joins TRBV29-1 to TRBJ2-2, with D uncertain. The receptor was isolated from a man aged 25-45 years in good health. Sequencing used naive CD4+ T cells from blood. CDR3 sequence: CSVLPKENTGELFF. The CDR3 nucleotides are TGCAGCGTCCTCCCCAAGGAAAACACCGGGGAGCTGTTTTTT.